One and the same sample provided the 25 T cell receptor beta chains below, sequenced in a study of blood T cell repertoires in COVID-19. Clones were read by immunoSEQ multiplex PCR, and TCRdb kept only the in-frame ones, dropping some. The sample consists of about 190,000 clones, around 85% of them appearing once. The material sequenced was peripheral blood. These receptors all come from a woman aged 50 to 60 with acute or convalescent COVID-19.

The V and J genes are TRBV21-1 and TRBJ2-7; the table names TRBD2, a call not compared with the DNA. TRBV21-1 corresponds to a pseudogene. This CDR3 spans 15 amino acids. This CDR3 is CASSKDGLAAYEQYF. The CDR3 DNA follows: TGTGCCAGCAGCAAAGATGGCCTAGCGGCCTACGAGCAGTACTTC.

The V and J genes are TRBV2 and TRBJ1-1; 9 nucleotides line up with TRBD1. The CDR3 is made up of 15 amino acids. With 5 bases clipped from V and 3 bases from J, the junction kept 7 bases outside the gene matches. From germline, CDR1 is SNHLY and CDR2 FYNNEI. This chain's CDR3 is CASSRDRAVYTEAFF. The CDR3 DNA reads as TGTGCCAGCAGTCGGGACAGGGCTGTTTACACTGAAGCTTTCTTT.

This rearrangement joins TRBV5-4 to TRBJ2-3, with 10 bases matching TRBD2. The V and J ends lost 1 base and 5 bases, in that order; junction bases with no gene match: 10. Per the germline V gene, CDR1 is SGHNT and CDR2 is YYREEE (reference sequence). CDR3 size: 17 residues. CDR3 in DNA: TGTGCCAGCAGCTTGACAATCCTAGCGGGAGTGGTAGATACGCAGTATTTT. Protein: CASSLTILAGVVDTQYF.

This chain connects TRBV21-1 to TRBJ2-3; TRBD2 is the table's D call and was not checked against the DNA. TRBV21-1 is labeled a pseudogene. The CDR3 spans 17 residues. The DNA of the CDR3 is TGTGCCAGTAAATTCTGCATTGGGGAGGCTAGCACAGATACGCAGTATTTT. It encodes CASKFCIGEASTDTQYF.

V is TRBV7-9 and J is TRBJ1-3; maybe TRBD1 (5 bases). This CDR3 is 18 amino acids long. The germline gives CDR1 SEHNR, CDR2 FQNEAQ (reference sequence). V gave up 4 bases and J gave up 0 bases, with 19 bases separating them. CDR3 in DNA: TGTGCCAGCAGCTCAAAGGGTGCGGACACGAGCTCTGGAAACACCATATATTTT. Residues: CASSSKGADTSSGNTIYF.

The V and J genes are TRBV9 and TRBJ2-7; possible D gene TRBD1, 6 bases. Germline V gene sequence: CDR1 SGDLS, CDR2 YYNGEE. The CDR3 is made up of 13 amino acids. The V gene lost 3 bases and the J gene lost 3 bases, with 10 bases spanning the gap. The CDR3 DNA sequence: TGTGCCAGCAGCGGGGACACCAGCTACGAGCAGTACTTC. It encodes CASSGDTSYEQYF.

This clone was observed a few times. The chain employs TRBV6-5 and TRBJ1-3, with 9 bases lining up with TRBD1. The J segment lost 0 bases and the V segment lost 9 bases, leaving 6 bases of the junction unmatched. CDR3 length: 15 amino acids. Germline CDR1 reads MNHEY; CDR2 reads SVGAGI. This chain's CDR3 is CASRRTGDSGNTIYF. The CDR3 DNA sequence: TGTGCCAGTAGGAGGACAGGGGACTCTGGAAACACCATATATTTT.

The chain recombines TRBV18 with TRBJ1-1; no clear D. Looked up from germline, CDR1 is KGHSH and CDR2 is LQKENI. Trimming removed 4 bases at V and 1 base at J, with 7 bases between. The CDR3 consists of 13 residues. CDR3 DNA: TGTGCCAGCTCACTCCAATCGAACACTGAAGCTTTCTTT. This encodes CASSLQSNTEAFF.

The chain recombines TRBV6-5 with TRBJ2-7, with D maybe TRBD1 (6 bases). The germline V and J ends were trimmed by 0 bases and 3 bases, with 9 bases remaining between them. Looked up from germline, CDR1 is MNHEY and CDR2 is SVGAGI. The CDR3 runs 14 residues. CDR3 residues: CASSYSQGSYEQYF. The CDR3, as DNA: TGTGCCAGCAGTTACTCCCAGGGGAGCTACGAGCAGTACTTC.

The gene calls are TRBV7-2 and TRBJ1-5; D is uncertain. Trimming took off 1 base at V and 3 bases at J, with 7 bases between the two ends. Germline V gene data show CDR1 as SGHTA and CDR2 as FQGNSA. This CDR3 spans 14 amino acids. CDR3 residues: CASSLVQFNQPQHF. CDR3 bases: TGTGCCAGCAGCTTAGTACAGTTCAATCAGCCCCAGCATTTT.

V gene TRBV27 combines with J gene TRBJ2-7, with 10 bases fitting TRBD1. The V segment lost 5 bases and the J segment 0 bases; nucleotides outside the gene matches: 4. Germline CDR1 and CDR2: MNHEY and SMNVEV (reference sequence). The CDR3 sequence is 15 residues long. The CDR3 DNA follows: TGTGCCAGCAGTAGACAGGGGGCGAGCTCCTACGAGCAGTACTTC. Protein: CASSRQGASSYEQYF.

The table lists this clone with a count of one. This chain connects TRBV13 to TRBJ2-1; 8 nucleotides align to TRBD2. With 5 bases clipped from V and 3 bases from J, the junction kept 6 bases outside the gene matches. CDR3 size: 15 residues. Germline V lookup: CDR1 PRHDT, CDR2 FYEKMQ (reference sequence). CDR3 DNA: TGTGCCAGCAGCCCGAAGGGACTAGACTACAATGAGCAGTTCTTC. Protein: CASSPKGLDYNEQFF.

The chain has TRBV5-6 and TRBJ2-5; maybe TRBD2 (6 bases). V gave up 4 bases and J gave up 5 bases, with 27 bases separating them. The CDR3 totals 18 residues. Germline CDR1 is SGHDT and CDR2 is YYEEEE. In DNA form, the CDR3 reads TGTGCCAGCAGCCTCGCGGGGCGCCTTAGGACGGCTCCGGAGACCCAGTACTTC. This codes for CASSLAGRLRTAPETQYF.

CDR3 region: CASSQWEQLYNSPLHF. In DNA, the CDR3 is TGTGCCAGCAGCCAATGGGAGCAGCTCTATAATTCACCCCTCCACTTT. V usage is TRBV9 and J usage is TRBJ1-6, with D unclear. The length of the CDR3 is 16 residues. V was trimmed by 4 bases and J by 3 bases, leaving 14 bases between them. Germline loops: CDR1 SGDLS, CDR2 YYNGEE.

The chain combines TRBV9 with TRBJ2-7; TRBD1 agrees at 9 bases. There are 14 residues in the CDR3. Losses at the gene ends were 5 bases for V and 6 bases for J; bases not matched to a gene: 9. CDR1 is SGDLS and CDR2 is YYNGEE in the germline V gene. DNA for the CDR3: TGTGCCAGCAGACCGGGACAGGGAGCAGGCGAGCAGTACTTC. Translating it yields CASRPGQGAGEQYF.

This chain uses TRBV18 with TRBJ2-6; perhaps TRBD1 as D (6 bases). The V end lost 3 bases, the J end lost 0 bases, and 9 bases lay between the germline ends. The CDR3 is made up of 16 amino acids. The germline CDR1 and CDR2 sequences are KGHSH and LQKENI. CDR3 bases: TGTGCCAGCTCACCGGGGGCTAGCTCTGGGGCCAACGTCCTGACTTTC. This translates into CASSPGASSGANVLTF.

A remark on this clone: Other DNA sequences in the sample encode the same CDR3. V gene TRBV5-1 combines with J gene TRBJ2-2, with D tentatively TRBD2 (6 bases). This CDR3 has 16 amino acids. The germline gives CDR1 SGHRS, CDR2 YFSETQ. The V gene lost 0 bases and the J gene lost 2 bases, with 11 bases spanning the gap. This chain's CDR3 is CASSLGSGGNTGELFF. For the CDR3, the DNA is TGCGCCAGCAGCTTGGGGTCCGGGGGAAACACCGGGGAGCTGTTTTTT.

The chain links TRBV28 to TRBJ1-6; 7 bases align to TRBD1. The V and J ends lost 5 bases and 11 bases, in that order; junction bases with no gene match: 9. The CDR3 totals 14 residues. The germline CDR1 and CDR2 sequences are MDHEN and SYDVKM. This CDR3 reads CASSPYRGITPLHF. The CDR3 bases are TGTGCCAGCAGTCCCTACAGGGGAATTACACCCCTCCACTTT.

The chain is built from TRBV2 and TRBJ1-6; unclear D gene. V shed 10 bases and J shed 6 bases, with 13 bases lying between them. The germline V gene has CDR1 SNHLY and CDR2 FYNNEI. CDR3 length equals 13 residues. The CDR3 here is CATRNNGNSPLHF. Here the CDR3 DNA reads TGTGCCACGCGGAACAATGGTAATTCACCCCTCCACTTT.

This chain uses TRBV7-2 with TRBJ1-5; 9 bases are shared with TRBD1. The CDR3 extends over 15 amino acids. The V gene end was trimmed by 5 bases and the J gene end by 7 bases; junction bases not matched to a gene: 9. From germline, CDR1 is SGHTA and CDR2 FQGNSA. The CDR3: CASSPGSGQGQPQHF. As DNA, the CDR3 is TGTGCCAGCAGCCCTGGGTCGGGACAGGGACAGCCCCAGCATTTT.

This chain joins TRBV6-1 and TRBJ1-1; TRBD1 agrees at 10 bases. CDR1 is MNHNS and CDR2 is SASEGT in the germline V gene. This CDR3 contains 16 residues. V dropped 4 bases and J dropped 6; count of bases not matched to a gene: 11. The CDR3 is CASSGTGGWGRAEAFF. In DNA, the CDR3 is TGTGCCAGCAGTGGGACAGGGGGATGGGGTCGGGCTGAAGCTTTCTTT.

The chain recombines TRBV6-1 with TRBJ2-1, with TRBD2 matching 10 bases. The CDR3 is 17 amino acids. The germline V gene encodes CDR1 MNHNS and CDR2 SASEGT. J gave up 7 bases and V 3 bases, and 12 bases lay outside the gene matches. The chain's CDR3 is CASSEIPLAGVGNEQFF. Written as DNA, the CDR3 is TGTGCCAGCAGTGAGATCCCTCTAGCGGGAGTAGGGAATGAGCAGTTCTTC.

This sequence joins TRBV24-1 and TRBJ1-2, with TRBD1 matching over 7 bases. CDR1 KGHDR and CDR2 SFDVKD come from the germline V gene. The CDR3 loop spans 14 amino acids. Unmatched junction bases numbered 6, after V lost 5 bases and J lost 4 bases. In nucleotides, the CDR3 is TGTGCCACCAGTGCACAGGGGATTAGCTATGGCTACACCTTC. The encoded protein is CATSAQGISYGYTF.

The gene calls are TRBV11-3 and TRBJ2-7, with D tentatively TRBD2 (5 bases). The CDR3 consists of 14 residues. V was pared by 4 bases and J by 1 base, with 11 bases between. Germline CDR1 reads SGHNT; CDR2 reads YENEEA. The CDR3 sequence: CASSSDTGSYEQYF. Here the CDR3 DNA reads TGTGCCAGCAGCTCAGATACGGGATCCTACGAGCAGTACTTC.

This chain joins TRBV7-2 and TRBJ2-1, with TRBD1 identical over 7 bases. This CDR3 comprises 16 residues. The junction had 11 bases not matched to a gene; V was cut back by 3 bases and J by 6 bases. Per germline, CDR1 SGHTA and CDR2 FQGNSA. CDR3 in amino acids: CASSFMVLRGRNEQFF. Here the CDR3 DNA reads TGTGCCAGCAGCTTCATGGTGTTAAGGGGGCGCAATGAGCAGTTCTTC.